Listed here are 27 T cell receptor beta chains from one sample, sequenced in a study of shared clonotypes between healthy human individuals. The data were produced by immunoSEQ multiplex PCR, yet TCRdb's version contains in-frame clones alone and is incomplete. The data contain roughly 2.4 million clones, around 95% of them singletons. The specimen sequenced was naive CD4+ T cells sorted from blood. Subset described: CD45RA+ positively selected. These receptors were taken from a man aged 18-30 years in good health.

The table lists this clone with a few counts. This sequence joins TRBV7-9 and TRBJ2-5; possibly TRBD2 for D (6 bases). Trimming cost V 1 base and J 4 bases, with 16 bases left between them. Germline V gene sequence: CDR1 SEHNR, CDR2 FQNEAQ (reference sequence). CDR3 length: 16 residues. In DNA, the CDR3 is TGTGCCAGCAGCTTAGGCCGGGACTGGCGGGGAGAGACCCAGTACTTC. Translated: CASSLGRDWRGETQYF.

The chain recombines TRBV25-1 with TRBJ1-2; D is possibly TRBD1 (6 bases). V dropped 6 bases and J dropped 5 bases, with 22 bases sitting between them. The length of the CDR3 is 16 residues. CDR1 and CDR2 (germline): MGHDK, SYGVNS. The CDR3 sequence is CASSLGPTGIGYGYTF. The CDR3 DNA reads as TGTGCCAGCAGCCTCGGGCCAACAGGGATAGGGTATGGCTACACCTTC.

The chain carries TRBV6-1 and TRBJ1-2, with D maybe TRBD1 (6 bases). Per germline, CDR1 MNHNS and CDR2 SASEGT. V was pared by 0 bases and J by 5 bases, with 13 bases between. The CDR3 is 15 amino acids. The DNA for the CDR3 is TGTGCCAGCAGTGAAGCGCGAAAAGGGGGTTATGGCTACACCTTC. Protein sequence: CASSEARKGGYGYTF.

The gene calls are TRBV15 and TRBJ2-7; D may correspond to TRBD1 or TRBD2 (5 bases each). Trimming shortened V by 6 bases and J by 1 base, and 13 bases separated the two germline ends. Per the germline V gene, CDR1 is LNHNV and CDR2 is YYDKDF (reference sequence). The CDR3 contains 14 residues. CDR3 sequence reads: CATRLGTDSYEQYF. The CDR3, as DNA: TGTGCCACCAGACTAGGGACGGATTCCTACGAGCAGTACTTC.

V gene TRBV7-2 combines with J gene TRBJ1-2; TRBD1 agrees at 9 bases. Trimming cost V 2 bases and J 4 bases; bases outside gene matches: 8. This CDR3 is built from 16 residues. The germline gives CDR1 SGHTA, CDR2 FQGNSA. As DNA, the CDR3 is TGTGCCAGCAGCTTATCCCCCGCGACAGGGGGCTATGGCTACACCTTC. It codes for CASSLSPATGGYGYTF.

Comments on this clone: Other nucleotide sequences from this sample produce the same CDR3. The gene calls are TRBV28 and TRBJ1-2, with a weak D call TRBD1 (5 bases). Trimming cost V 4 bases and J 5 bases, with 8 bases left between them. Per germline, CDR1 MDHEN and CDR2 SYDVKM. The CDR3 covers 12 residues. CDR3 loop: CASSSSGYGYTF. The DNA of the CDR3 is TGTGCCAGCAGTTCCTCAGGGTATGGCTACACCTTC.

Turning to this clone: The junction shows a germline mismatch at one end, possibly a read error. CDR3 sequence reads: CASSLGVRVRNQPQHF. CDR3 in DNA: TGTGCTAGCAGCTTAGGGGTCAGGGTCCGCAATCAGCCCCAGCATTTT. The chain uses TRBV7-7 and TRBJ1-5, with D maybe TRBD1 (5 bases). Germline V CDR1 and CDR2: SSHAT, FNYEAQ (reference sequence). This CDR3 has 16 residues. The full variable domain, with the rest looked up from reference TRBV7-7 and TRBJ1-5, is GAGVSQSPRYKVTKRGQDVTLRCDPISSHATLYWYQQALGQGPEFLTYFNYEAQPDKSGLPSDRFSAERPEGSISTLTIQRTEQRDSAMYRCASSLGVRVRNQPQHFGDGTRLSIL.

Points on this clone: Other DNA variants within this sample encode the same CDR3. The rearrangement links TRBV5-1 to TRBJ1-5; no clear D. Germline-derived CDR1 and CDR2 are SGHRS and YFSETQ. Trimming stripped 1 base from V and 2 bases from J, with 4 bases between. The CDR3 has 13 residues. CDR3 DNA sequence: TGCGCCAGCAGCTTGTCGGGCAATCAGCCCCAGCATTTT. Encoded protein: CASSLSGNQPQHF.

CDR3 bases: TGTGCCAGTAGTATAGATGGTTGGACAGGGACTAATTCACCCCTCCACTTT. Its protein product is CASSIDGWTGTNSPLHF. The chain combines TRBV19 with TRBJ1-6, with 8 nucleotides matching TRBD1. Trimming took 0 bases from V and 6 from J; bases not matched to a gene: 7. Germline-derived CDR1 and CDR2 are LNHDA and SQIVND (reference sequence). The CDR3 has 17 amino acids.

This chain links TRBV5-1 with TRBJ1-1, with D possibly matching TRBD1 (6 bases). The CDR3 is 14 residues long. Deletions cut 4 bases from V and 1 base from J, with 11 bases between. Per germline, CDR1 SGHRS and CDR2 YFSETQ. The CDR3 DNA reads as TGCGCCAGCAGCAAAGGGACACAGAACACTGAAGCTTTCTTT. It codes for CASSKGTQNTEAFF.

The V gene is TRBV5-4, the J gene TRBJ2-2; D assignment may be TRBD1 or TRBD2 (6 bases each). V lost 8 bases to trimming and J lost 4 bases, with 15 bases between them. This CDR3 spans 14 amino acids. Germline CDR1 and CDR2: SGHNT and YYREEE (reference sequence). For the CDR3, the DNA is TGTGCCAGTCGGAGGGGGAGGATCACCGGGGAGCTGTTTTTT. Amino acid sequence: CASRRGRITGELFF.

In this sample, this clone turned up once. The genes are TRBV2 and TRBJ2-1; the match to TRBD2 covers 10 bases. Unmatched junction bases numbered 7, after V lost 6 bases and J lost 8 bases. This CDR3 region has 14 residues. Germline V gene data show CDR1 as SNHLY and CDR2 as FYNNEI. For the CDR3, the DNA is TGTGCCAGCAGGGTCCCCGGGACTAGCGATGAGCAGTTCTTC. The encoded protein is CASRVPGTSDEQFF.

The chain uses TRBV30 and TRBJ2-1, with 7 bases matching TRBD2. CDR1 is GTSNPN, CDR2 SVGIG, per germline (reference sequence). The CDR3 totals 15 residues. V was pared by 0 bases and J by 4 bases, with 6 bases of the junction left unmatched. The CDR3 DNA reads TGTGCCTGGAGTGTACTTTCTAGCGGTTACAATGAGCAGTTCTTC. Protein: CAWSVLSSGYNEQFF.

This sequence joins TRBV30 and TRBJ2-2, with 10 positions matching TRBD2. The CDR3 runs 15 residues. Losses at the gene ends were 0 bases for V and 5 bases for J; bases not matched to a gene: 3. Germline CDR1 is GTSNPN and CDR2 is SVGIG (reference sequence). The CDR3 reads CAWSVLAGRTGELFF. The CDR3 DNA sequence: TGTGCCTGGAGTGTACTAGCGGGAAGGACCGGGGAGCTGTTTTTT. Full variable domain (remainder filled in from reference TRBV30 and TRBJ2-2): SQTIHQWPATLVQPVGSPLSLECTVEGTSNPNLYWYRQAAGRGLQLLFYSVGIGQISSEVPQNLSASRPQDRQFILSSKKLLLSDSGFYLCAWSVLAGRTGELFFGEGSRLTVL.

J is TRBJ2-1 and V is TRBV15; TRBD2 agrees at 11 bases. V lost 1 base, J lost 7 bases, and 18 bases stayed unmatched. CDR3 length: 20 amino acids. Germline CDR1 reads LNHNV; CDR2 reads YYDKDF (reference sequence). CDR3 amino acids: CATSRASFWGTSGSVNEQFF. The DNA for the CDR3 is TGTGCCACCAGCAGAGCGTCCTTCTGGGGAACTAGCGGGAGTGTTAATGAGCAGTTCTTC.

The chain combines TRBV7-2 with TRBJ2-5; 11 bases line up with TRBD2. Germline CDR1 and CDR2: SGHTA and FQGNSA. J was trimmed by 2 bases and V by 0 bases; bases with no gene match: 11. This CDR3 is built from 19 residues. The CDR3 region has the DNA TGTGCCAGCAGCTTAGCCTTGACAGGGACTAGCGGACGACAAGAGACCCAGTACTTC. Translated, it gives CASSLALTGTSGRQETQYF.

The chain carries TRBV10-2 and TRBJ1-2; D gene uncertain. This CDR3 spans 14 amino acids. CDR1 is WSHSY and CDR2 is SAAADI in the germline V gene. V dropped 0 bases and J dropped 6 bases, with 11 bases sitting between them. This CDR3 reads CASSESGWPNGYTF. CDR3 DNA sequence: TGCGCCAGCAGTGAGTCAGGATGGCCAAATGGCTACACCTTC.

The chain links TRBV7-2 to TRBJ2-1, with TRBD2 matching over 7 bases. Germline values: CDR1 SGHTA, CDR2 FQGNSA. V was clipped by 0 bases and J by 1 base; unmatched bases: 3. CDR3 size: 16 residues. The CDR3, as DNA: TGTGCCAGCAGCTTAGCCTCGCGGGGGTCCTACAATGAGCAGTTCTTC. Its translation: CASSLASRGSYNEQFF.

The CDR3 protein is CASSSLFSSYEQYF. The CDR3 bases are TGTGCCAGCAGCTCCCTCTTCAGCTCCTACGAGCAGTACTTC. V usage is TRBV5-6 and J usage is TRBJ2-7; D unresolved. V dropped 3 bases and J dropped 0 bases, with 10 bases sitting between them. The V gene's germline CDR1 is SGHDT and CDR2 YYEEEE. There are 14 residues in the CDR3.

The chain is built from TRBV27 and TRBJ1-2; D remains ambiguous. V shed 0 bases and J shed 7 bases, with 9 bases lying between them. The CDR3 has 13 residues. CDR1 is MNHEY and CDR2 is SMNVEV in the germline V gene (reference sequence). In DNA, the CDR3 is TGTGCCAGCAGTTTATCAGGGTGGGCTGGCTACACCTTC. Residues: CASSLSGWAGYTF.

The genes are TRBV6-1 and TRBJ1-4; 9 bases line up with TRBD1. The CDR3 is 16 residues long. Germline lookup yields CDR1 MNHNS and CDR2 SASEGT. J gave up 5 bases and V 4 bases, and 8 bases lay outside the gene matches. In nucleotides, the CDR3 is TGTGCCAGCAGTGCACCCACCGGGACAGGGAATGAAAAACTGTTTTTT. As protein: CASSAPTGTGNEKLFF.

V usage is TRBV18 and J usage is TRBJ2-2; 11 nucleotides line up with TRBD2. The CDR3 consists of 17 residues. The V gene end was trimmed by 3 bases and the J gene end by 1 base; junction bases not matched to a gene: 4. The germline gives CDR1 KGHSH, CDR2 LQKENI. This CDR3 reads CASSPFGLAGNTGELFF. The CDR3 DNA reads TGTGCCAGCTCACCCTTCGGACTAGCGGGGAACACCGGGGAGCTGTTTTTT.

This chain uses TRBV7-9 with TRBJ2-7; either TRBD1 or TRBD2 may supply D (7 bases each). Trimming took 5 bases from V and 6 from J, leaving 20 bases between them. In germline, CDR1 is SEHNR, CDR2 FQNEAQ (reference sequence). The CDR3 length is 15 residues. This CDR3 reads CASSGRGGERAEQYF. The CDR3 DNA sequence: TGTGCCAGCAGCGGCAGGGGGGGAGAGCGAGCCGAGCAGTACTTC. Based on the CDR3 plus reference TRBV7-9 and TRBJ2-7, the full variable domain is DTGVSQNPRHKITKRGQNVTFRCDPISEHNRLYWYRQTLGQGPEFLTYFQNEAQLEKSRLLSDRFSAERPKGSFSTLEIQRTEQGDSAMYLCASSGRGGERAEQYFGPGTRLTVT.

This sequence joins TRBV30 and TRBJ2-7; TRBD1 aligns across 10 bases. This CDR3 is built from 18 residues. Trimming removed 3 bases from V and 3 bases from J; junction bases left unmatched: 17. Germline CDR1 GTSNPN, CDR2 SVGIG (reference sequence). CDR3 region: CAWRTPGQGRKRDYEQYF. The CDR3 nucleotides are TGTGCCTGGAGGACCCCGGGACAGGGGCGTAAGCGAGACTACGAGCAGTACTTC.

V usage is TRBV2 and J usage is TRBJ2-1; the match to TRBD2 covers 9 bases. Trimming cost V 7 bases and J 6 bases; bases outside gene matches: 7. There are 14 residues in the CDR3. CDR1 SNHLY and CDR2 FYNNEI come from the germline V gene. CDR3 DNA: TGTGCCAGCAACGAGGAGCGGGGGGTCAATGAGCAGTTCTTC. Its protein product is CASNEERGVNEQFF.

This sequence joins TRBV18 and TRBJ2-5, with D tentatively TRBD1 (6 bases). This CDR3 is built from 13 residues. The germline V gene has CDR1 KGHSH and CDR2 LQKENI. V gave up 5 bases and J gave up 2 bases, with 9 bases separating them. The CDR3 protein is CASSKGTQETQYF. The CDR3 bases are TGTGCCAGCTCAAAGGGGACACAAGAGACCCAGTACTTC.

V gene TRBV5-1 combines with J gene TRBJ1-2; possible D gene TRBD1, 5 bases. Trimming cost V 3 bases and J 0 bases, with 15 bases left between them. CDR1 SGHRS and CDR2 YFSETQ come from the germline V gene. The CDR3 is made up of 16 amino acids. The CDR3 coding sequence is TGCGCCAGCAGCTCCGGGACCGATATACCTAACTATGGCTACACCTTC. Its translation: CASSSGTDIPNYGYTF.